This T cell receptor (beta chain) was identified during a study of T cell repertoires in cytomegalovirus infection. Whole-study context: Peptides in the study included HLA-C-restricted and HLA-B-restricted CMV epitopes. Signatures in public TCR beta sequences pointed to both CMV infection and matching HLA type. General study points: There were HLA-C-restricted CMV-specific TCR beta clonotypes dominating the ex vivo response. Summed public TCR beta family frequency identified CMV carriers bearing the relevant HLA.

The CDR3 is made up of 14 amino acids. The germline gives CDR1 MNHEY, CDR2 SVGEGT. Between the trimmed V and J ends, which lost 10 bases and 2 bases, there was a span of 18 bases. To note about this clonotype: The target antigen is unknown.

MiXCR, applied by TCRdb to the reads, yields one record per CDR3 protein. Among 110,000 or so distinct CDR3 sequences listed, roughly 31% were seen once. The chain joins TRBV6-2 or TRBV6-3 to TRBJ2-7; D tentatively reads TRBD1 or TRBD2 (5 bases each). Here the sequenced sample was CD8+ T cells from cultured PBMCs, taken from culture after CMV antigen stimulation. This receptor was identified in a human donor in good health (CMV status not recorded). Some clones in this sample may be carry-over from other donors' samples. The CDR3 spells CATRGTPRPYEQYF. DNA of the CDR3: TGTGCCACCCGAGGGACCCCGAGGCCCTACGAGCAGTACTTC.